The source of this TCR beta chain is a study of cytomegalovirus exposure and HLA in healthy donors (dated by TCRdb to 2016 to 2017). For the study in its entirety: The roughly 670 repertoires of the first cohort and the roughly 110 validation repertoires were produced on the same platform, according to a later analysis. The study was designed to test whether signatures of past pathogen exposure could be identified by cataloging public T cell receptors. Besides the first cohort of 666 subjects, a separate validation cohort made up of about 120 different subjects was used. High-throughput TCR immunosequencing, statistical association of individual TCRs with disease status, and machine learning were combined to predict cytomegalovirus infection status. The paper as a whole reports these results and caveats: A few of the identified cytomegalovirus-associated TCR beta chains were confirmed in vitro to be specific for cytomegalovirus antigens. It was suggested by the authors that the approach could potentially be generalized to other disease states and immunological phenotypes. A later analysis lacked HLA typing for the validation cohort, so it scored co-occurrence in that cohort across all 120 or so repertoires. Of the cluster scores, 85% to 95% were above 0 in a later analysis, which found that TCRs clustered in the first cohort also tended to co-occur in the 120 validation repertoires. In both the original and validation cohorts, the classifier was reported to diagnose cytomegalovirus status with high specificity and sensitivity. While some public TCRs were present in many individuals, most TCR sequences turned up only very rarely across donors. The study listed approximately 150 TCR beta chains as associated with cytomegalovirus.

Donors formed part of the validation cohort, which comprised over a hundred subjects and was distinct from the first cohort of under 750 subjects. Note on this clone: Its antigen remains unidentified. Base qualities were left out, and no much larger clone turns up one base away.

Trimming removed 5 bases from V and 5 bases from J, leaving 16 bases between the germline ends. The germline V gene encodes CDR1 SNHLY and CDR2 FYNNEI. From the cysteine up to the phenylalanine, the CDR3 has a length of 16 residues. Only the CDR3 portion is preserved as DNA: 48 bases, with reading frame beginning at the first base. Libraries were made using the immunoSEQ multiplex PCR assay. The authors processed their data as follows. To diagnose cytomegalovirus status from the catalog of TCR beta chain sequences, a statistical classification framework was built. Here the immuneACCESS table is served through TCRdb, limited to in-frame sequences with V and J called. Missing clones are a known gap in these copies; in checked studies unresolved V genes cover under half, and the rest lacks a known reason. D and trimming were read from the DNA, whereas the V and J calls and clone size are those reported in that table. The sample includes about 220,000 clones, with approximately 87% observed a single time. About 2.8% of the sample goes to the ten largest clones.

The sequencing sample was made of PBMCs. The source of this sequence is a young man in good health and CMV-seronegative. The receptor chain draws on TRBV2 and TRBJ1-6; TRBD1 might be the D gene, on 6 matching bases. CDR3 protein: CASSPQGSDNNSPLHF. The nucleotide sequence reads TGTGCCAGCAGTCCGCAGGGGTCAGACAATAATTCACCCCTCCACTTT.